This T cell receptor (beta chain) was documented in a study of identical twins (dated by TCRdb to between 2015 and 2016). For context, the study as a whole: To test whether fetal clonotypes persist, the study used deep sequencing on TCR alpha and beta repertoires from monozygotic twins, unrelated adults of various ages, and cord blood. To rule out contamination, replicate twin experiments were performed at different times with different library preparation protocols.

Library preparation was by 5' RACE. Reads for this sample came from an Illumina HiSeq 2000. A universal primer binding site was introduced by template switching, and a unique molecular identifier was present in the final cDNA, enabling accurate counting of TCR cDNA molecules. Specific primers in the conserved constant-segment region were used to synthesize first-strand cDNA for the TCR alpha and beta chains. Each cDNA library was double barcoded, with a SMART-Mk sample barcode plus Illumina barcodes, to control for contamination. Two successive PCR steps introduced TruSeq adapter sequences along with Illumina sample barcodes. TCR alpha and beta cDNA libraries were sequenced on the Illumina HiSeq platform with custom primers. Per the original workflow: Raw reads were processed with MiGEC to extract unique molecular identifiers, and MiXCR was used to determine CDR3 positions. Recombination models were inferred per individual with the repgenHMM and IGoR tools using an EM algorithm. Shared clonotype analysis was performed with the tcR package in R, normalizing sharing by the product of cloneset sizes. To study raw recombination without the effects of thymic and clonal selection, out-of-frame nonproductive sequences were analyzed. The public reads were reprocessed in TCRdb via fastp at Q25 and MiXCR, keeping in-frame beta chains. Records with the same CDR3 protein are collapsed into one entry carrying the most frequent genes and DNA. The V and J calls and clone size are TCRdb's, not the authors'. This sample comprises 500,000 to 600,000 distinct CDR3 sequences, 22% of them detected only once. 0.75% to 0.95% of the sample belongs to the ten largest clones.

This clonotype was seen at least ten times. There is no known antigen for this receptor. No clone much larger than this one lies a single base away; base qualities are absent. The CDR3 runs 13 residues from the cysteine to the phenylalanine. The sequence is cut down to CDR3 DNA, 39 bases in frame from base 1. For CDR1 and CDR2, the germline V gene (reference sequence) lists SEHNR and FQNEAQ. The germline ends are 9 bases apart after V is trimmed by 5 bases and J by 3 bases. Only healthy Caucasian donors were included. The twin cohort consisted of three pairs of female monozygotic twins, all aged about 18 to 29 years. Positive isolation kits from Invitrogen were used to isolate the CD4+ and CD8+ T cell populations. Findings and caveats that apply to the study as a whole: Because the same donors could not be followed over many years, the conclusions depended on cross-sectional statistical analysis. Invariant T cells such as MAIT and iNKT could partly confound zero-insertion analyses, although diverse VJ usage argued against such confounding for most clonotypes. Out-of-frame TCR alpha sharing in monozygotic twins was systematically underestimated by recombination models, whereas sharing between unrelated individuals was in agreement with the recombination models. Out-of-frame TCR alpha sequences shared between twins showed an excess of low generation-probability sequences compared with coincidental sharing between unrelated individuals. Abundant cord blood beta clonotypes carried fewer insertions; young adult naive repertoires showed a weaker similar trend, while memory repertoires showed none. Excess twin sharing in beta out-of-frame sequences was weaker because fewer shared sequences lowered the signal-to-noise ratio.

The same sample was also studied in work on T cells expressing NK-cell markers. As the second paper documents: About 8 donors provided sorted CD3+CD56+NKG2C+, CD3+CD56+NKG2C- and CD3+CD56-NKG2C+ T-cell subsets, whose TCR beta-chain repertoires were profiled. Seven of the eight sequenced donors were HCMV-seropositive and one was HCMV-seronegative. In several experiments an anti-gammadeltaTCR antibody was added to restrict sorting to alphabetaTCR-expressing T cells. For several donors, the dominant CD3+CD56+NKG2C+ clonotypes were among the top 10 CD8+ clonotypes and accounted for roughly 1.0-7.5% of CD8+ T cells. Those dominant clonotypes were again the most abundant among CD3+CD56-NKG2C+ cells in a handful of donors, at roughly 25-60.1%. It remained unclear whether the expanded NKG2C-expressing T cell clones were specific for HCMV antigens. Randomly selected healthy volunteers, three men and five women, were used as the eight sequenced donors. HCMV-specific IgG was detected in serum with a commercial ELISA kit to determine HCMV serostatus. MIGEC was used to demultiplex reads and group reads by UMI, and MiTCR was used to assemble and quantify clonotypes. To remove erroneous sequences, TCR cDNA sequences were retained only when supported by two or more reads. Downstream repertoire analysis used the tcR package, and clonotypes were matched across fractions by CDR3 nucleotide sequence plus V segment. VDJmatch was used to annotate antigen specificity against VDJdb, with one amino acid substitution in CDR3 allowed.

The source material was CD4+ T cells sorted from blood. The source is a young woman in good health. The rearrangement combines TRBV7-9 with TRBJ2-3; the D gene cannot be named for sure. The encoded CDR3 is CASSLLLTDTQYF. The bases are TGTGCCAGCAGCCTACTATTGACAGATACGCAGTATTTT.